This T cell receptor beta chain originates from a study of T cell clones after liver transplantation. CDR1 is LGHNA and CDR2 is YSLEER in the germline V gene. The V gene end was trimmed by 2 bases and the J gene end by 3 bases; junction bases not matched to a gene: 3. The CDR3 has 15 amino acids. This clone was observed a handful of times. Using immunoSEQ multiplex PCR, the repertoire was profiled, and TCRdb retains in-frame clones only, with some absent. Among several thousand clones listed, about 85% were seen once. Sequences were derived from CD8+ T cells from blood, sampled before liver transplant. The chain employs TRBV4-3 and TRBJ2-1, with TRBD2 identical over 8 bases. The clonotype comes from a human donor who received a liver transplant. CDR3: CASSQRAGDYNEQFF. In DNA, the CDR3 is TGCGCCAGCAGCCAAAGAGCGGGAGACTACAATGAGCAGTTCTTC.